This entry lists 14 T cell receptor beta chains sequenced from one sample in a study of T-cell reconstitution after alpha-beta-depleted transplantation in children. TCRbeta library preparation incorporated unique molecular identifiers. In TCRdb, the PCR reads were re-called with MiXCR into one record per CDR3 protein. The table shows around 450,000 distinct CDR3 sequences, with about 10% occurring only once. The material sequenced was PBMCs, taken before TCRalphabeta/CD19-depleted stem cell transplant. The receptor source for this set is a child aged 2-15 years with inherited bone marrow failure, due to receive a stem cell transplant.

This clonotype was seen at least ten times. V usage is TRBV29-1 and J usage is TRBJ2-7; TRBD1 matches at 7 bases. Germline CDR1 and CDR2: SQVTM and ANQGSEA. The J segment lost 3 bases and the V segment lost 7 bases, leaving 9 bases of the junction unmatched. The CDR3 spans 13 residues. This CDR3 reads CSAGAGGVYEQYF. Written as DNA, the CDR3 is TGCAGCGCCGGGGCAGGGGGAGTCTACGAGCAGTACTTC.

This clonotype has more than one count but fewer than ten. The CDR3 loop reads CASSPQREVNGELFF. DNA for the CDR3: TGTGCCAGCAGCCCACAGCGGGAGGTAAACGGGGAGCTGTTTTTT. The chain employs TRBV7-2 and TRBJ2-2; 9 nucleotides match TRBD2. The CDR3 extends over 15 amino acids. Germline V gene lookup returns CDR1 SGHTA and CDR2 FQGNSA. With V trimmed by 5 bases and J by 7 bases, 8 bases remained unmatched. Together with reference TRBV7-2 and TRBJ2-2, the CDR3 gives the full variable domain: GAGVSQSPSNKVTEKGKDVELRCDPISGHTALYWYRQSLGQGLEFLIYFQGNSAPDKSGLPSDRFSAERTGGSVSTLTIQRTQQEDSAVYLCASSPQREVNGELFFGEGSRLTVL.

This clonotype was counted ten times or more. The chain combines TRBV7-9 with TRBJ2-1; D unresolved. The CDR3 runs 15 residues. Germline CDR1 SEHNR, CDR2 FQNEAQ (reference sequence). The ends were cut back, 1 base at V and 8 bases at J, with 15 bases in the middle. This CDR3 is CASSLGLRWDDEQFF. The CDR3 coding sequence is TGTGCCAGCAGCTTAGGTCTGAGGTGGGATGATGAGCAGTTCTTC.

As concerns this clonotype: It may be a read error: a sequence one base away is much more abundant. This chain uses TRBV18 with TRBJ1-1; D possibly corresponds to TRBD1 (6 bases). Germline CDR1 KGHSH, CDR2 LQKENI. V was cut by 2 bases and J by 3 bases, with 22 bases left in between. There are 18 residues in the CDR3. The CDR3 reads CASSPDKGRGSMDTEAFF. The CDR3 DNA follows: TGTGCCAGCTCACCAGACAAAGGCAGGGGCTCGATGGACACTGAAGCTTTCTTT.

Many counts were recorded for this clonotype. The chain uses TRBV10-3 and TRBJ1-2; D is unresolved. Germline CDR1 is ENHRY and CDR2 is SYGVKD. V lost 6 bases, J lost 0 bases, and 5 bases lay in between. CDR3 size: 12 residues. CDR3 bases: TGTGCCATCAGGGGTTCTAACTATGGCTACACCTTC. The encoded protein is CAIRGSNYGYTF.

This rearrangement joins TRBV19 to TRBJ2-7; the D is unclear. The CDR3 covers 14 residues. The germline V gene has CDR1 LNHDA and CDR2 SQIVND (reference sequence). V was pared by 0 bases and J by 6 bases, with 12 bases between. The CDR3 DNA sequence: TGTGCCAGTAGTATAGAGACCTCGGCACCCGAGCAGTACTTC. The encoded protein is CASSIETSAPEQYF.

Many counts were recorded for this clonotype. V usage is TRBV7-9 and J usage is TRBJ2-1; D remains ambiguous. The CDR3 has 14 residues. Trimming pared 1 base from V and 8 bases from J, leaving 12 bases between. In germline, CDR1 is SEHNR, CDR2 FQNEAQ (reference sequence). CDR3 region: CASSLELSGDEQFF. The CDR3 nucleotides read TGTGCCAGCAGCTTAGAGTTAAGTGGCGATGAGCAGTTCTTC.

This clonotype was seen many times. The V gene is TRBV29-1, the J gene TRBJ2-1; 12 bases agree with TRBD2. The CDR3 totals 15 residues. With 4 bases clipped from V and 3 bases from J, the junction kept 4 bases outside the gene matches. Germline CDR1 and CDR2: SQVTM and ANQGSEA. The CDR3 DNA is TGCAGCGTTGCAGGACTAGCGGGATTCTACAATGAGCAGTTCTTC. This translates into CSVAGLAGFYNEQFF.

This clonotype was detected many times. The V gene is TRBV27, the J gene TRBJ2-1, with 12 bases fitting TRBD2. The length of the CDR3 is 16 residues. Germline V gene data show CDR1 as MNHEY and CDR2 as SMNVEV (reference sequence). V was clipped by 3 bases and J by 2 bases; unmatched bases: 2. The CDR3 DNA reads TGTGCCAGCAGTTTCACTAGCGGGAGGCCCTACAATGAGCAGTTCTTC. It codes for CASSFTSGRPYNEQFF.

At least ten counts were recorded for this clonotype. V is TRBV20-1 and J is TRBJ2-1, with D tentatively TRBD2 (6 bases). Per the germline V gene, CDR1 is DFQATT and CDR2 is SNEGSKA (reference sequence). This CDR3 region has 12 residues. The V end was cut by 5 bases, the J end by 8 bases, with 13 bases between. CDR3 sequence (DNA): TGCAGTGCTGGGGACTTCCCCGATGAGCAGTTCTTC. Protein product: CSAGDFPDEQFF.

This clonotype was observed at least ten times. J is TRBJ2-1 and V is TRBV27; 7 positions match TRBD2. CDR1 and CDR2 (germline): MNHEY, SMNVEV (reference sequence). Germline trimming cut 6 bases from V and 3 bases from J; bases unmatched to any gene: 11. The CDR3 is 16 residues long. CDR3 coding DNA: TGTGCCAGCAGCCGGCACCCGGCTAGCGGCTACAATGAGCAGTTCTTC. As protein: CASSRHPASGYNEQFF.

This clonotype was recorded at least ten times. The chain carries TRBV4-1 and TRBJ1-1; the match to TRBD1 covers 11 bases. The junction had 4 bases not matched to a gene; V was cut back by 4 bases and J by 3 bases. CDR3 size: 15 residues. Per the germline V gene, CDR1 is MGHRA and CDR2 is YSYEKL. CDR3 sequence (DNA): TGCGCCAGCAGCCGCGAGGGACAGGGGGACACTGAAGCTTTCTTT. It encodes CASSREGQGDTEAFF.

This clonotype has more than one count but fewer than ten. The chain carries TRBV10-3 and TRBJ1-1, with TRBD1 matching over 8 bases. The CDR3 runs 13 residues. After removal of 6 bases from V and 6 bases from J, the junction contained 6 bases not matched to a gene. Germline V CDR1 and CDR2: ENHRY, SYGVKD. CDR3 loop: CAIRLTGDSEAFF. The DNA for the CDR3 is TGTGCCATCAGATTGACAGGGGACTCTGAAGCTTTCTTT.

This clonotype was seen many times. This rearrangement joins TRBV4-3 to TRBJ1-2; 7 bases fit TRBD1. Germline assignment: CDR1 LGHNA and CDR2 YSLEER. The ends lost 0 bases at V and 8 bases at J; junction bases unmatched: 6. CDR3 length equals 14 residues. CDR3 in amino acids: CASSQEQGRKGYTF. The DNA of the CDR3 is TGCGCCAGCAGCCAAGAACAGGGGCGGAAAGGCTACACCTTC.